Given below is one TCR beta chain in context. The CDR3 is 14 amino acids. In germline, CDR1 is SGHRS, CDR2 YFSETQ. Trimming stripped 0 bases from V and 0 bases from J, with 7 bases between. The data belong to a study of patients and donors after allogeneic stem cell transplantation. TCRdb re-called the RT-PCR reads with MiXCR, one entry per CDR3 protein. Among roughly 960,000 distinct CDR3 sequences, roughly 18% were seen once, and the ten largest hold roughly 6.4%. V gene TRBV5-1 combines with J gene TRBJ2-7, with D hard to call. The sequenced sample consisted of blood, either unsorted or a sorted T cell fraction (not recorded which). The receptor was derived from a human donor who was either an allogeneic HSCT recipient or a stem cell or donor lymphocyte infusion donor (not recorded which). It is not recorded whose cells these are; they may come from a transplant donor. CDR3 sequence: CASSLGWSSYEQYF. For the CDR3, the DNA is TGCGCCAGCAGCTTGGGTTGGAGCTCCTACGAGCAGTACTTC.